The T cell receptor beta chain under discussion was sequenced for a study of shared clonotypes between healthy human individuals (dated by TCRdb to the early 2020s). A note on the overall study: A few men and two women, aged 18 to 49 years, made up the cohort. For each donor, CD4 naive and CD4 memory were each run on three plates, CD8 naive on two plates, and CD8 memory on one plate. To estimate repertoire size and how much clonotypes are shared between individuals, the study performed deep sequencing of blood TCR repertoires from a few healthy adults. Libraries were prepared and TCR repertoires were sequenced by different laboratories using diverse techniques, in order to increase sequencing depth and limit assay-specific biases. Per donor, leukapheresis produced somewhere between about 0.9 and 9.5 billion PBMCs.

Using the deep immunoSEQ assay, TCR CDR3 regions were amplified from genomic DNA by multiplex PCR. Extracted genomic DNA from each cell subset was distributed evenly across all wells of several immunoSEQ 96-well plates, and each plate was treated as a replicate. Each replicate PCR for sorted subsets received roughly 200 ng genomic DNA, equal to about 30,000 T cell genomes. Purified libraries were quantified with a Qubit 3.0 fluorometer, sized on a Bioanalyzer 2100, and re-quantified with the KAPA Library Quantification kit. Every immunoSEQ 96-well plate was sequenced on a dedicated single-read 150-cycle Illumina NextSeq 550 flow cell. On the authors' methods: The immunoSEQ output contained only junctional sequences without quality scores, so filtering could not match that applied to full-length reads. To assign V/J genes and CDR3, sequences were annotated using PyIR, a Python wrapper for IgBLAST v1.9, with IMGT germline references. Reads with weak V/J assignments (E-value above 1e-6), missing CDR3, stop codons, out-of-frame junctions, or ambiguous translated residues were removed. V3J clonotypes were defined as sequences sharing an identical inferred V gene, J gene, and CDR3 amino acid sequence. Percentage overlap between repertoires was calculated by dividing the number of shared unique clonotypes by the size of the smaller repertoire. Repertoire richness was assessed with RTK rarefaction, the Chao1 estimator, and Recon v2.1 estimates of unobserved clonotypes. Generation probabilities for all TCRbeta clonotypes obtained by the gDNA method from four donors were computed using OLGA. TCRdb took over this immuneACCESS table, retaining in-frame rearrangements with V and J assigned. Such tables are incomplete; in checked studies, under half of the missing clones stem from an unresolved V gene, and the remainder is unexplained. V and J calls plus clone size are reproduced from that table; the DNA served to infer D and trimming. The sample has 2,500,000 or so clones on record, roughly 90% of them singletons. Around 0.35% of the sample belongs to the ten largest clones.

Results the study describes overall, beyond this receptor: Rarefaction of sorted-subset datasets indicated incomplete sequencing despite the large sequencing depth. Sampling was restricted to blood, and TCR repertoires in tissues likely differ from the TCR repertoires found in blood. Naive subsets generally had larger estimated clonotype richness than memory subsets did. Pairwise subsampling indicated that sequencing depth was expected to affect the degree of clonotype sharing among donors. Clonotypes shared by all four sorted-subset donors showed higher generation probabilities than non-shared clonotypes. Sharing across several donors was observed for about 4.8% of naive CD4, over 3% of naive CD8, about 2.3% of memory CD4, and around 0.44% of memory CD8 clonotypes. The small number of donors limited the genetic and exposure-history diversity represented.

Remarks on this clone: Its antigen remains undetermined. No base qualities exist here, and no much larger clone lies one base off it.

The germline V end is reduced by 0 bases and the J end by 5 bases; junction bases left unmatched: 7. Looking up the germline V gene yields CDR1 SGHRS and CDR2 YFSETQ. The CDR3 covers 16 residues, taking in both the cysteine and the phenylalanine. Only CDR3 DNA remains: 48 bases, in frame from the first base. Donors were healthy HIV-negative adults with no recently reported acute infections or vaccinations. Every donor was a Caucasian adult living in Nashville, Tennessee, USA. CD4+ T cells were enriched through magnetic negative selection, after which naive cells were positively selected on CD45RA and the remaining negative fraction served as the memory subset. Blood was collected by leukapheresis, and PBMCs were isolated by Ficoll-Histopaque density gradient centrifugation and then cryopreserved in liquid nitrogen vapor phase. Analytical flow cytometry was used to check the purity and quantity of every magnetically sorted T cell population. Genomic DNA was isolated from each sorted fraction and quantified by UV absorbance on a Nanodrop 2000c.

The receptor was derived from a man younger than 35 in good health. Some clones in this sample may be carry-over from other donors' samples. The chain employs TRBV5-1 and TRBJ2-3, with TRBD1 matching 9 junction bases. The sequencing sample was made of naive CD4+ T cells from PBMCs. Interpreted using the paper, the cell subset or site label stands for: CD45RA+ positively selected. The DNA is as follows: TGCGCCAGCAGCTTGGCCGGGACAGGGTTTCAAGATACGCAGTATTTT. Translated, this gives CASSLAGTGFQDTQYF.